The 31 T cell receptor beta chains below were found in one sample sequenced in a study of CDR3 diversity in severe acne. One entry per CDR3 protein, called by TCRdb with MiXCR from the PCR reads. The table includes more than 85,000 distinct CDR3 sequences, more than 45% detected once. The source material was blood. Every receptor here comes from a male donor with acne.

This clonotype came up many times. The chain combines TRBV2 with TRBJ2-1, with D maybe TRBD1 (6 bases). With 6 bases removed from V and 9 bases from J, the gap between germline ends came to 18 bases. The CDR3 loop spans 14 amino acids. CDR1 and CDR2 (germline): SNHLY, FYNNEI. The DNA of the CDR3 is TGTGCCAGCAGCATCGGGACACCAGGGAGTGAGCAGTTCTTC. It yields the protein CASSIGTPGSEQFF.

This rearrangement joins TRBV6-5 to TRBJ2-1; 12 positions match TRBD2. Germline V CDR1 and CDR2: MNHEY, SVGAGI. V shed 6 bases and J 9 bases; nucleotides not matched to a gene: 9. The CDR3 sequence is 15 residues long. In DNA, the CDR3 is TGTGCCAGCAGCCCGACTAGCGGGAGCCTGGGTGAGCAGTTCTTC. Translated, it gives CASSPTSGSLGEQFF.

This chain links TRBV7-2 with TRBJ2-5, with 13 bases aligning to TRBD2. The CDR3 sequence is 21 residues long. V lost 1 base and J lost 2; bases outside the gene matches: 16. The germline CDR1 and CDR2 sequences are SGHTA and FQGNSA. The CDR3 region has the DNA TGTGCCAGCAGCTTAGATGAGGTGACCGGGACTAGCGGGGTTGGACAAGAGACCCAGTACTTC. Encoded protein: CASSLDEVTGTSGVGQETQYF.

This rearrangement joins TRBV7-9 to TRBJ2-7; 10 bases map to TRBD1. The CDR3 sequence is 14 residues long. Trimming cost V 7 bases and J 4 bases; bases outside gene matches: 7. The germline V gene has CDR1 SEHNR and CDR2 FQNEAQ (reference sequence). The CDR3 protein is CASNSTGGIYEQYF. CDR3 sequence (DNA): TGTGCCAGCAACTCGACAGGGGGCATTTACGAGCAGTACTTC.

This clonotype was observed at least ten times. The chain carries TRBV10-1 and TRBJ2-7; TRBD2 matches at 10 bases. CDR1 is WNHNN, CDR2 SYGVQD, per germline (reference sequence). Unmatched junction bases numbered 1, after V lost 5 bases and J lost 0 bases. The CDR3 is 14 residues long. CDR3 coding DNA: TGCGCCAGCAGTTCTAGCGGGAGCTCCTACGAGCAGTACTTC. Amino acid sequence: CASSSSGSSYEQYF.

As to this clonotype: At one of its ends the junction is not consistent with the germline gene, which may arise from a read error. The chain combines TRBV5-6 with TRBJ2-7; D gene uncertain. Germline assignment: CDR1 SGHDT and CDR2 YYEEEE. The CDR3 runs to 11 residues. The chain's CDR3 is CAGSLFYEQYF. The CDR3 DNA follows: TGCGCCGGCAGCTTATTCTATGAGCAGTACTTC.

Here the CDR3 reads CASSERYSQETQYF. The CDR3 region has the DNA TGTGCCAGCAGTGAAAGGTACAGCCAAGAGACCCAGTACTTC. The chain carries TRBV2 and TRBJ2-5; D is unclear. V dropped 2 bases and J dropped 1 base, with 8 bases sitting between them. The CDR3 spans 14 residues. CDR1 and CDR2 (germline): SNHLY, FYNNEI.

To note about this clonotype: This may arise from a read error, as a much more abundant clone is one base away. V gene TRBV10-3 combines with J gene TRBJ2-1; 11 bases line up with TRBD1. The germline CDR1 and CDR2 sequences are ENHRY and SYGVKD. The CDR3 has 16 amino acids. CDR3 sequence reads: CAIREVGTGGYNEQFF. CDR3 in DNA: TGTGCCATCCGTGAGGTGGGGACAGGGGGCTACAATGAGCAGTTCTTC.

The V gene is TRBV4-1, the J gene TRBJ2-1; 9 bases line up with TRBD1. The length of the CDR3 is 17 residues. Germline V CDR1 and CDR2: MGHRA, YSYEKL. J was trimmed by 3 bases and V by 2 bases; bases with no gene match: 8. This chain's CDR3 is CASSQPGPGQGYNEQFF. The CDR3 nucleotides are TGCGCCAGCAGCCAACCCGGACCGGGACAGGGCTACAATGAGCAGTTCTTC.

This clonotype was detected many times. The chain is built from TRBV29-1 and TRBJ2-1; D remains ambiguous. CDR1 SQVTM and CDR2 ANQGSEA come from the germline V gene. The CDR3 has 10 residues. V was cut by 7 bases and J by 0 bases, with 1 base left in between. The CDR3 loop reads CSASYNEQFF. The CDR3 region has the DNA TGCAGCGCCTCCTACAATGAGCAGTTCTTC.

Regarding this clonotype: This CDR3 fails to terminate in the conserved phenylalanine or tryptophan, so it likely reflects a read error. This chain links TRBV20-1 with TRBJ2-7, with D maybe TRBD2 (6 bases). The V gene's germline CDR1 is DFQATT and CDR2 SNEGSKA (reference sequence). V was shortened by 1 base and J by 6 bases, with 25 bases between the two germline ends. This CDR3 contains 17 residues. The CDR3 DNA reads as TGCAGTGCTAGAGGGCACACGCGGGGTAGGAGGGGAGTCGAGCAGTACCTC. Amino acids: CSARGHTRGRRGVEQYL.

The CDR3 DNA is TGTGCCAGCAGCGTCGAGGGGATTGGGGGGGGAAAAGCTTTCTTT. This gives the protein CASSVEGIGGGKAFF. The V and J genes are TRBV9 and TRBJ1-1, with D perhaps matching TRBD1 (5 bases). Germline CDR1 reads SGDLS; CDR2 reads YYNGEE. The CDR3 has 15 amino acids. V gave up 2 bases and J gave up 9 bases, with 20 bases separating them. The variable domain in full, completed from reference TRBV9 and TRBJ1-1, reads DSGVTQTPKHLITATGQRVTLRCSPRSGDLSVYWYQQSLDQGLQFLIQYYNGEERAKGNILERFSAQQFPDLHSELNLSSLELGDSALYFCASSVEGIGGGKAFFGQGTRLTVV.

This rearrangement joins TRBV29-1 to TRBJ1-4; D uncertain. Germline lookup yields CDR1 SQVTM and CDR2 ANQGSEA. Trimming pared 7 bases from V and 1 base from J, leaving 4 bases between. CDR3 size: 11 residues. CDR3 nucleotide sequence: TGCAGCGCCCGAACTAATGAAAAACTGTTTTTT. It yields the protein CSARTNEKLFF.

This CDR3 is CASSVDSNTEAFF. The CDR3, as DNA: TGTGCCAGCAGCGTAGATTCGAACACTGAAGCTTTCTTT. This chain joins TRBV9 and TRBJ1-1; D is unresolved. The germline V gene encodes CDR1 SGDLS and CDR2 YYNGEE. The CDR3 contains 13 residues. The V end lost 0 bases, the J end lost 1 base, and 4 bases lay between the germline ends.

The V gene is TRBV13, the J gene TRBJ2-5; the match to TRBD2 covers 10 bases. The CDR3 sequence is 16 residues long. Germline V gene data show CDR1 as PRHDT and CDR2 as FYEKMQ (reference sequence). The J segment lost 3 bases and the V segment lost 3 bases, leaving 7 bases of the junction unmatched. In DNA, the CDR3 is TGTGCCAGCAGCTTTCTGACTAGCGGGTACAAAGAGACCCAGTACTTC. Its protein product is CASSFLTSGYKETQYF.

This clonotype ranks as medium-sized (0.01 to 0.1%). Here the CDR3 reads CSVDEQGLPWATEAFF. CDR3 DNA: TGCAGCGTTGACGAACAGGGCCTACCATGGGCCACTGAAGCTTTCTTT. This rearrangement joins TRBV29-1 to TRBJ1-1, with a possible D match to TRBD1 (6 bases). The CDR3 is made up of 16 amino acids. Trimming cost V 3 bases and J 4 bases, with 21 bases left between them. The germline V gene has CDR1 SQVTM and CDR2 ANQGSEA.

On this clonotype itself: Given a much more abundant clone one base away, this may be a read error. The gene calls are TRBV12-3 or TRBV12-4 and TRBJ2-3; TRBD1 agrees at 7 bases. CDR3 size: 15 residues. V was pared by 5 bases and J by 10 bases, with 15 bases of the junction left unmatched. The CDR3 spells CASSGYRGRAFPQYF. The DNA of the CDR3 is TGTGCCAGCAGTGGCTACAGGGGCAGGGCCTTTCCGCAGTATTTT.

The chain recombines TRBV6-5 with TRBJ1-5, with a possible D match to TRBD1 (5 bases). Germline CDR1 MNHEY, CDR2 SVGAGI. This CDR3 has 14 residues. V dropped 5 bases and J dropped 0 bases, with 8 bases sitting between them. The CDR3 region is CASSPGDSNQPQHF. CDR3 in DNA: TGTGCCAGCAGTCCGGGGGATAGCAATCAGCCCCAGCATTTT.

This chain joins TRBV11-2 and TRBJ2-1; D perhaps matches TRBD1 (6 bases). Trimming stripped 0 bases from V and 0 bases from J, with 15 bases between. This CDR3 is built from 18 residues. Germline V gene lookup returns CDR1 SGHAT and CDR2 FQNNGV. For the CDR3, the DNA is TGTGCCAGCAGCTTAGAAACGGTTTGGGGGCGCTCCTACAATGAGCAGTTCTTC. Its protein is CASSLETVWGRSYNEQFF.

The chain is built from TRBV19 and TRBJ2-7; TRBD2 agrees at 8 bases. The V gene end was trimmed by 6 bases and the J gene end by 3 bases; junction bases not matched to a gene: 7. Germline V CDR1 and CDR2: LNHDA, SQIVND (reference sequence). The CDR3 contains 14 residues. CDR3 in DNA: TGTGCCAGTAGACCCGGGACTAGGGGCTACGAGCAGTACTTC. Its protein product is CASRPGTRGYEQYF.

The rearrangement links TRBV4-2 to TRBJ2-7; 12 bases are a match to TRBD2. The CDR3 runs 18 residues. The germline V gene has CDR1 LGHNA and CDR2 YNFKEQ. V shed 0 bases, J shed 4 bases, and the junction held 10 bases outside the gene matches. The CDR3 nucleotides read TGTGCCAGCAGCCAAGATCTGGCTAGCGGGAGGGGCGTATACGAGCAGTACTTC. Its translation is CASSQDLASGRGVYEQYF.

This clonotype has a single count. Germline and junction disagree at one end, which may indicate a read error. This chain joins TRBV10-3 and TRBJ1-6; TRBD1 matches at 10 bases. Germline values: CDR1 ENHRY, CDR2 SYGVKD. The CDR3 has 15 amino acids. CDR3 sequence (DNA): TGTGCCAGCAGTGTGTCGACAGGGGGCAATTCACCCCTCCACTTT. Its translation is CASSVSTGGNSPLHF.

V usage is TRBV7-9 and J usage is TRBJ2-7; the D gene is possibly TRBD2 (5 bases). V was clipped by 5 bases and J by 2 bases, with 10 bases between them. The CDR3 consists of 13 residues. Per germline, CDR1 SEHNR and CDR2 FQNEAQ (reference sequence). The CDR3 DNA is TGTGCCAGCAGCCGGACTCCGACCTACGAGCAGTACTTC. Amino acid sequence: CASSRTPTYEQYF. Together with reference TRBV7-9 and TRBJ2-7, the CDR3 gives the full variable domain: DTGVSQNPRHKITKRGQNVTFRCDPISEHNRLYWYRQTLGQGPEFLTYFQNEAQLEKSRLLSDRFSAERPKGSFSTLEIQRTEQGDSAMYLCASSRTPTYEQYFGPGTRLTVT.

This chain links TRBV24-1 with TRBJ1-2; D remains unclear. Trimming took off 4 bases at V and 9 bases at J, with 8 bases between the two ends. The CDR3 has 11 residues. Germline V gene data show CDR1 as KGHDR and CDR2 as SFDVKD. Here the CDR3 reads CATSERYRYTF. The CDR3 DNA follows: TGTGCCACCAGTGAACGGTATCGCTACACCTTC.

This clonotype was recorded a few times. The rearrangement links TRBV4-3 to TRBJ1-4, with TRBD1 matching 9 bases. V lost 3 bases and J lost 4; bases outside the gene matches: 6. The CDR3 is made up of 16 amino acids. Germline V gives CDR1 LGHNA, CDR2 YSLEER. Written as DNA, the CDR3 is TGCGCCAGCAGCCATGCCGGGACAGGGATTAATGAAAAACTGTTTTTT. Translation: CASSHAGTGINEKLFF.

The V gene is TRBV7-9, the J gene TRBJ2-7; tentatively, D is TRBD2 (5 bases). The closer fit of TRBJ2-1 to the DNA end suggests the J call may be wrong. CDR3 length equals 14 residues. Per germline, CDR1 SEHNR and CDR2 FQNEAQ (reference sequence). The CDR3 loop is CASSFIPGNHEQFF. In nucleotides, the CDR3 is TGTGCCAGCAGCTTTATTCCGGGGAATCATGAGCAGTTCTTC.

This clonotype was seen only once. The chain couples TRBV20-1 to TRBJ2-7, with TRBD2 as a possible D gene (6 bases). The V end was cut by 3 bases, the J end by 3 bases, with 12 bases between. Per the germline V gene, CDR1 is DFQATT and CDR2 is SNEGSKA (reference sequence). This CDR3 has 13 amino acids. The CDR3 DNA reads as TGCAGTGCTAGTGAGGGGACTCACTACGAGCAGTACTTC. Its protein product is CSASEGTHYEQYF.

This clonotype was seen only a few times. The chain links TRBV9 to TRBJ1-1; 8 positions agree with TRBD1. J lost 1 base, V lost 4 bases, and 9 bases had no gene match. Germline V lookup: CDR1 SGDLS, CDR2 YYNGEE. There are 16 residues in the CDR3. The CDR3 DNA reads TGTGCCAGCAGCACCGGGGACAGGTCTGGGAACACTGAAGCTTTCTTT. This encodes CASSTGDRSGNTEAFF.

A remark on this clonotype: Given the absence of the conserved phenylalanine or tryptophan at the CDR3 end, a read error is likely. No DNA is shown, since the ends of the CDR3 on it are uncertain; the CDR3 is the one TCRdb lists. The chain is built from TRBV20-1 and TRBJ2-7. Counting both end residues, the CDR3 totals 8 amino acids. Germline CDR1 and CDR2: DFQATT and SNEGSKA (reference sequence). This CDR3 is CSAEGATL.

The chain carries TRBV6-5 and TRBJ1-4, with 9 bases identical to TRBD1. The CDR3 has 14 residues. With V trimmed by 5 bases and J by 8 bases, 6 bases remained unmatched. Germline assignment: CDR1 MNHEY and CDR2 SVGAGI. The CDR3: CASSLGTGYEKLFF. The CDR3 DNA is TGTGCCAGCAGTCTCGGGACAGGGTACGAAAAACTGTTTTTT.

This clonotype showed up many times. The chain has TRBV6-5 and TRBJ1-1; unclear D gene. CDR3 length: 12 residues. V was cut by 6 bases and J by 5 bases, with 10 bases left in between. The germline CDR1 and CDR2 sequences are MNHEY and SVGAGI. DNA of the CDR3: TGTGCCAGCAGGGCCGGATGGACTGAAGCTTTCTTT. This translates into CASRAGWTEAFF.